The present T cell receptor (beta chain) was sequenced within a study of T cell responses to AZD1222 COVID-19 vaccine. Points from the study as a whole: With dominance at 160-218 and 743-854, vaccine-associated CD4 TCRs spanned spike. Researchers took repertoire samples only after the peak T cell response had come. Most donors were white British and more were female, and clonal diversity was possibly underestimated.

The table came from immunoSEQ multiplex PCR; TCRdb's copy has only in-frame clones and leaves some out. The sample yields about 120,000 clones, around 90% seen once. The ends were cut back, 0 bases at V and 7 bases at J, with 6 bases in the middle. The length of the CDR3 is 12 residues. CDR1 LGHDT and CDR2 YNNKEL come from the germline V gene (reference sequence). Regarding this clone: As yet, its antigen is unknown.

The source is an adult in good health. The starting material was peripheral blood, obtained on day 0 of AZD1222 vaccination. The chain has TRBV3-1 (or the pseudogene TRBV3-2) and TRBJ1-2; D is ambiguous. The CDR3 DNA sequence: TGTGCCAGCAGCCAAGATGTGTCTGGCTACACCTTC. Translated, it gives CASSQDVSGYTF.